Below, 5 T cell receptor beta chains from the same sample are listed, as sequenced in a study of T-cell reconstitution after alpha-beta-depleted transplantation in children. Unique molecular identifiers were incorporated during preparation of the TCRbeta library. TCRdb called the PCR reads again in MiXCR, with one record for every CDR3 protein. The sample includes approximately 240,000 distinct CDR3 sequences, approximately 10% of them seen just once. The sequences come from PBMCs, collected before TCRalphabeta/CD19-depleted stem cell transplant. Receptor source: a child in the first two years of life with acute myeloid leukemia, due to receive a stem cell transplant.

A word on this clonotype: This may be a read error: a much more frequent sequence differs by one nucleotide. The chain joins TRBV4-3 to TRBJ2-2; possibly TRBD2 for D (5 bases). The germline V gene encodes CDR1 LGHNA and CDR2 YSLEER. This CDR3 has 14 amino acids. The CDR3 sequence: CASSPRTATGELIF. CDR3 coding DNA: TGCGCCAGCAGCCCCCGGACGGCTACCGGGGAGCTGATTTTT.

The sample holds many counts of this clonotype. J is TRBJ1-5 and V is TRBV7-2; D unresolved. Germline CDR1 and CDR2: SGHTA and FQGNSA. V dropped 2 bases and J dropped 5 bases, with 7 bases sitting between them. The CDR3 contains 13 residues. The DNA of the CDR3 is TGTGCCAGCAGCTTATCGATAGATCAGCCCCAGCATTTT. Encoded protein: CASSLSIDQPQHF.

This clonotype was counted ten times or more. The V and J genes are TRBV11-3 and TRBJ2-1; the match to TRBD2 covers 8 bases. The CDR3 covers 15 residues. Germline V gene sequence: CDR1 SGHNT, CDR2 YENEEA. After removal of 4 bases from V and 4 bases from J, the junction contained 6 bases not matched to a gene. The CDR3 loop reads CASSYPSGWYNEQFF. CDR3 coding DNA: TGTGCCAGCAGCTATCCTAGCGGGTGGTACAATGAGCAGTTCTTC.

This clonotype was counted ten times or more. The CDR3 loop is CSARDTGVSPLHF. CDR3 DNA: TGCAGTGCTAGAGATACAGGGGTTTCACCCCTCCACTTT. The chain carries TRBV20-1 and TRBJ1-6; 7 nucleotides match TRBD1. The V segment lost 0 bases and the J segment 9 bases; nucleotides outside the gene matches: 2. This CDR3 is 13 amino acids long. Germline V gives CDR1 DFQATT, CDR2 SNEGSKA (reference sequence).

The table lists this clonotype with many counts. V is TRBV12-3 or TRBV12-4 and J is TRBJ2-3; 10 nucleotides match TRBD2. CDR3 length: 14 residues. Trimming cost V 6 bases and J 3 bases; bases outside gene matches: 3. The CDR3 protein is CASRPGLATDTQYF. CDR3 bases: TGTGCCAGCAGACCGGGACTAGCGACAGATACGCAGTATTTT.